This T cell receptor (beta chain) was recovered during a study of blood T cell repertoires in COVID-19. At the level of the study: The study drew acute and convalescent COVID-19 samples from the United States, Italy and Spain. PBMCs, B-cell-depleted T cells, or T cells were the source of the cDNA or gDNA that made up the material.

The J segment lost 7 bases and the V segment lost 7 bases, leaving 8 bases of the junction unmatched. The CDR3 loop spans 15 amino acids. Germline V CDR1 and CDR2: SNHLY, FYNNEI. Original analysis: Reference gene primer amplification gave estimated nucleated cell counts. TCRdb keeps only in-frame clones here, not all; method: immunoSEQ multiplex PCR. V and J calls and clone size are those listed in that table; D and trimming were worked out from the DNA. Among about 250,000 clones, more than 70% were seen once, and the ten largest hold around 6%. Recruited during active infection, patients (from Seattle) were subsequently followed longitudinally.

The chain joins TRBV2 to TRBJ2-3, with 13 bases fitting TRBD2. This clonotype was sampled from a woman over 75 with COVID-19, enrolled during active disease. The sample was peripheral blood. The CDR3 sequence: CASTLLAGGRNTQYF. CDR3 coding DNA: TGTGCCAGCACCCTACTAGCGGGGGGGCGGAATACGCAGTATTTT.